The 32 T cell receptor beta chains below come from one sample, sequenced in a study of long-term antiretroviral therapy in people with HIV. The assay, immunoSEQ v3.0, was run at survey level. TCRdb's table, derived via immunoSEQ multiplex PCR, lists solely in-frame clones and lacks some. The profile shows over 9,500 clones, roughly four fifths of them singletons. The specimen comprised unsorted PBMCs, sampled 1.8 years before starting antiretroviral therapy. These TCRs come from a man aged 40-55 years with HIV.

The rearrangement links TRBV5-4 to TRBJ2-2; TRBD2 aligns across 8 bases. The CDR3 totals 17 residues. The ends lost 5 bases at V and 5 bases at J; junction bases unmatched: 14. Germline loops: CDR1 SGHNT, CDR2 YYREEE (reference sequence). The CDR3 reads CASSLGSGGPRTGELFF. CDR3 bases: TGTGCCAGCAGTTTAGGCAGCGGGGGCCCGAGAACCGGGGAGCTGTTTTTT.

The chain has TRBV28 and TRBJ2-7, with D unclear. The CDR3 is 11 amino acids. The germline CDR1 and CDR2 sequences are MDHEN and SYDVKM. The V gene lost 4 bases and the J gene lost 4 bases, with 5 bases spanning the gap. The CDR3: CASSSLYEQYF. As DNA, the CDR3 is TGTGCCAGCAGTTCCCTTTACGAGCAGTACTTC.

The chain couples TRBV11-2 to TRBJ1-1; TRBD1 aligns across 8 bases. The germline gives CDR1 SGHAT, CDR2 FQNNGV. With V trimmed by 4 bases and J by 4 bases, 17 bases remained unmatched. The CDR3 is 18 residues long. CDR3 region: CASSSLRSQGALGTEAFF. The CDR3, as DNA: TGTGCCAGCAGCTCCCTTAGATCGCAGGGGGCGCTGGGCACTGAAGCTTTCTTT.

The gene calls are TRBV2 and TRBJ1-1; possible D gene TRBD1, 6 bases. The germline V and J ends were trimmed by 3 bases and 0 bases, with 8 bases remaining between them. Germline CDR1 is SNHLY and CDR2 is FYNNEI. This CDR3 is built from 14 residues. DNA of the CDR3: TGTGCCAGCAGTGAGGACAGTTTGAACACTGAAGCTTTCTTT. It encodes CASSEDSLNTEAFF.

This chain joins TRBV4-1 and TRBJ1-5; no firm D call. The germline V gene encodes CDR1 MGHRA and CDR2 YSYEKL. V shed 1 base and J shed 0 bases, with 7 bases lying between them. The CDR3 extends over 15 amino acids. Here the CDR3 DNA reads TGCGCCAGCAGCCAAGGGCAGTATAGCAATCAGCCCCAGCATTTT. Translated: CASSQGQYSNQPQHF.

The chain is built from TRBV10-3 and TRBJ2-3; D possibly corresponds to TRBD2 (6 bases). V lost 2 bases and J 4 bases, leaving 13 bases between the germline ends. The CDR3 sequence is 15 residues long. In germline, CDR1 is ENHRY, CDR2 SYGVKD. The CDR3, as DNA: TGTGCCATCAGTGAGATCGGGGGACGCGCAGATACGCAGTATTTT. This gives the protein CAISEIGGRADTQYF.

This sequence joins TRBV30 and TRBJ1-1; no firm D call. Germline lookup yields CDR1 GTSNPN and CDR2 SVGIG (reference sequence). Trimming took 3 bases from V and 3 from J, leaving 11 bases between them. The CDR3 has 13 residues. The CDR3 nucleotides read TGTGCCTGGAGCCTCCATCGGGACACTGAAGCTTTCTTT. Translated: CAWSLHRDTEAFF. The full variable domain, with the rest looked up from reference TRBV30 and TRBJ1-1, is SQTIHQWPATLVQPVGSPLSLECTVEGTSNPNLYWYRQAAGRGLQLLFYSVGIGQISSEVPQNLSASRPQDRQFILSSKKLLLSDSGFYLCAWSLHRDTEAFFGQGTRLTVV.

Judged by abundance, this clone is large (0.1 to 1%). The V and J genes are TRBV7-9 and TRBJ1-2; D is ambiguous. Per germline, CDR1 SEHNR and CDR2 FQNEAQ (reference sequence). V was shortened by 5 bases and J by 4 bases, with 8 bases between the two germline ends. The CDR3 runs to 12 residues. For the CDR3, the DNA is TGTGCCAGCAGCCCGGACGCCTATGGCTACACCTTC. Translation gives CASSPDAYGYTF.

About this clone itself: At one boundary the junction diverges from the germline segment, which might be a read error. V usage is TRBV20-1 and J usage is TRBJ1-2; tentative D call: TRBD1 (5 bases). The CDR3 totals 11 residues. CDR1 DFQATT and CDR2 SNEGSKA come from the germline V gene (reference sequence). The CDR3 loop is CSASQDTYISF. The CDR3 DNA sequence: TGCAGTGCTTCGCAGGACACCTATATCTCCTTC.

The chain is built from TRBV6-1 and TRBJ2-7; D perhaps matches TRBD2 (6 bases). This CDR3 has 14 amino acids. V was pared by 5 bases and J by 0 bases, with 11 bases between. CDR1 is MNHNS, CDR2 SASEGT, per germline. In nucleotides, the CDR3 is TGTGCCAGCAGTCTGGACGGGAGCTCCTACGAGCAGTACTTC. It specifies CASSLDGSSYEQYF.

This sequence joins TRBV7-9 and TRBJ2-3; tentatively, D is TRBD2 (6 bases). The CDR3 has 14 amino acids. Germline V gives CDR1 SEHNR, CDR2 FQNEAQ (reference sequence). The V end was cut by 5 bases, the J end by 6 bases, with 15 bases between. The chain's CDR3 is CASSLLANEDTQYF. CDR3 nucleotides: TGTGCCAGCAGCCTACTAGCCAATGAGGATACGCAGTATTTT.

The V gene is TRBV7-3, the J gene TRBJ2-3; no definite D call. The CDR3 is 14 amino acids. Germline V CDR1 and CDR2: SGHTA, FQGTGA. V gave up 5 bases and J gave up 2 bases, with 11 bases separating them. DNA of the CDR3: TGTGCCAGCAGCCAGATAAGTATCACAGATACGCAGTATTTT. Translating gives CASSQISITDTQYF.

The rearrangement uses TRBV23-1 and TRBJ2-2, with D perhaps matching TRBD1 or TRBD2 (6 bases each). TRBV23-1 belongs to the ORF category, with a function that is uncertain. V lost 0 bases to trimming and J lost 5 bases, with 19 bases between them. The CDR3 runs to 18 residues. CDR3 sequence: CASSQSPRGGRGTGELFF. CDR3 DNA: TGCGCCAGCAGTCAATCACCAAGGGGAGGCAGGGGAACCGGGGAGCTGTTTTTT.

The rearrangement uses TRBV2 and TRBJ1-6, with D hard to call. Trimming shortened V by 4 bases and J by 9 bases, and 7 bases separated the two germline ends. Looked up from germline, CDR1 is SNHLY and CDR2 is FYNNEI. CDR3 length: 12 residues. In DNA form, the CDR3 reads TGTGCCAGCAGTGTAGGAGGTTCACCCCTCCACTTT. It codes for CASSVGGSPLHF.

The V gene is TRBV4-1, the J gene TRBJ1-1; 7 nucleotides line up with TRBD1. The ends lost 2 bases at V and 4 bases at J; junction bases unmatched: 4. The CDR3 loop spans 14 amino acids. Per germline, CDR1 MGHRA and CDR2 YSYEKL. The DNA of the CDR3 is TGCGCCAGCAGCCAAACGGGGACAGCCACTGAAGCTTTCTTT. It translates to CASSQTGTATEAFF.

The chain links TRBV10-3 to TRBJ1-5; D ambiguous. The CDR3 extends over 14 amino acids. Germline CDR1 is ENHRY and CDR2 is SYGVKD. V was cut by 0 bases and J by 7 bases, with 10 bases left in between. The CDR3 loop reads CAISESQRPQPQHF. The CDR3 coding sequence is TGTGCCATCAGTGAGTCTCAAAGGCCCCAGCCCCAGCATTTT.

The gene calls are TRBV5-1 and TRBJ2-5, with 8 bases fitting TRBD1. This CDR3 region has 13 residues. Looked up from germline, CDR1 is SGHRS and CDR2 is YFSETQ. With 4 bases clipped from V and 5 bases from J, the junction kept 4 bases outside the gene matches. The CDR3 nucleotides are TGCGCCAGCAGCATGGACAGGGTGGAGACCCAGTACTTC. It yields the protein CASSMDRVETQYF. The variable domain in full, completed from reference TRBV5-1 and TRBJ2-5, reads KAGVTQTPRYLIKTRGQQVTLSCSPISGHRSVSWYQQTPGQGLQFLFEYFSETQRNKGNFPGRFSGRQFSNSRSEMNVSTLELGDSALYLCASSMDRVETQYFGPGTRLLVL.

The chain has TRBV27 and TRBJ2-1; no clear D gene. The germline V and J ends were trimmed by 5 bases and 7 bases, with 12 bases remaining between them. Germline CDR1 reads MNHEY; CDR2 reads SMNVEV (reference sequence). The CDR3 runs to 13 residues. CDR3 in amino acids: CASSHPVPNEQFF. CDR3 DNA sequence: TGTGCCAGCAGTCACCCAGTTCCGAATGAGCAGTTCTTC.

The chain combines TRBV5-1 with TRBJ2-3; D is possibly TRBD1 or TRBD2 (6 bases each). Per the germline V gene, CDR1 is SGHRS and CDR2 is YFSETQ. Deletions cut 0 bases from V and 5 bases from J, with 10 bases between. The CDR3 totals 14 residues. The CDR3: CASSLGGAGDTQYF. In nucleotides, the CDR3 is TGCGCCAGCAGCTTGGGGGGGGCGGGAGATACGCAGTATTTT.

The J gene is TRBJ2-1, the V gene TRBV29-1; the D gene is possibly TRBD2 (5 bases). V lost 7 bases and J lost 0, with 16 bases in between. The CDR3 consists of 15 residues. In germline, CDR1 is SQVTM, CDR2 ANQGSEA. The CDR3 nucleotides are TGCAGCGGGTGGACTGGGTCAAGCTCCTACAATGAGCAGTTCTTC. Its protein product is CSGWTGSSSYNEQFF.

The rearrangement links TRBV20-1 to TRBJ2-5, with 7 positions matching TRBD2. CDR1 is DFQATT, CDR2 SNEGSKA, per germline (reference sequence). The V and J ends lost 5 bases and 5 bases, in that order; junction bases with no gene match: 2. This CDR3 is built from 11 residues. The CDR3: CSAPGGETQYF. The DNA of the CDR3 is TGCAGTGCTCCCGGGGGGGAGACCCAGTACTTC.

The V gene is TRBV5-1, the J gene TRBJ2-2; 9 bases match TRBD1. The length of the CDR3 is 14 residues. Germline trimming cut 7 bases from V and 7 bases from J; bases unmatched to any gene: 8. Looked up from germline, CDR1 is SGHRS and CDR2 is YFSETQ. CDR3 DNA sequence: TGCGCCAGCGGCGGGACAGGGCGAGGCGGGGAGCTGTTTTTT. This translates into CASGGTGRGGELFF.

J is TRBJ1-5 and V is TRBV19; perhaps TRBD1 as D (6 bases). Trimming left V 5 bases short and J 3 bases short, with 11 bases between. CDR1 LNHDA and CDR2 SQIVND come from the germline V gene (reference sequence). The CDR3 is made up of 14 amino acids. CDR3 nucleotide sequence: TGTGCCAGTAGTGAGGACAGACTCAATCAGCCCCAGCATTTT. It translates to CASSEDRLNQPQHF.

This clone was seen a few times. V and J are TRBV7-3 and TRBJ2-1; 8 bases match TRBD1. This CDR3 has 13 residues. With 5 bases clipped from V and 8 bases from J, the junction kept 5 bases outside the gene matches. The germline gives CDR1 SGHTA, CDR2 FQGTGA. The CDR3 protein is CASSGRTGHEQFF. In nucleotides, the CDR3 is TGTGCCAGCAGCGGCCGGACAGGGCATGAGCAGTTCTTC.

The V call is TRBV25-1, the J call TRBJ1-5, with D possibly matching TRBD1 (6 bases). The CDR3 consists of 13 residues. Deletions cut 8 bases from V and 5 bases from J, with 13 bases between. CDR1 is MGHDK and CDR2 is SYGVNS in the germline V gene. The CDR3 protein is CASSWGADQPQHF. The CDR3 DNA sequence: TGTGCCAGCTCTTGGGGGGCCGATCAGCCCCAGCATTTT.

The DNA for the CDR3 is TGCGCCAGCAGCACCCCGGACAGGAACACTGAAGCTTTCTTT. This gives the protein CASSTPDRNTEAFF. The V and J genes are TRBV5-1 and TRBJ1-1, with D tentatively TRBD1 (6 bases). The germline CDR1 and CDR2 sequences are SGHRS and YFSETQ. This CDR3 is built from 14 residues. Trimming cost V 4 bases and J 1 base, with 11 bases left between them. Looking up the rest from reference TRBV5-1 and TRBJ1-1 gives the full variable domain: KAGVTQTPRYLIKTRGQQVTLSCSPISGHRSVSWYQQTPGQGLQFLFEYFSETQRNKGNFPGRFSGRQFSNSRSEMNVSTLELGDSALYLCASSTPDRNTEAFFGQGTRLTVV.

The chain is built from TRBV5-6 and TRBJ2-2, with 11 positions matching TRBD2. With 4 bases clipped from V and 7 bases from J, the junction kept 9 bases outside the gene matches. The CDR3 loop spans 16 amino acids. Germline-derived CDR1 and CDR2 are SGHDT and YYEEEE. As DNA, the CDR3 is TGTGCCAGCAGCCTCCTAGCGGGGGGCGCTTTCGGGGAGCTGTTTTTT. This gives the protein CASSLLAGGAFGELFF.

V usage is TRBV5-1 and J usage is TRBJ2-2; maybe TRBD1 (5 bases). This CDR3 spans 15 amino acids. V was pared by 0 bases and J by 0 bases, with 6 bases between. The germline V gene encodes CDR1 SGHRS and CDR2 YFSETQ. The CDR3 protein is CASSLGTTNTGELFF. The DNA of the CDR3 is TGCGCCAGCAGCTTGGGGACAACGAACACCGGGGAGCTGTTTTTT.

The CDR3 reads CASSPSGQVNEKLFF. The CDR3 nucleotides are TGTGCCAGCTCACCTTCGGGACAGGTTAATGAAAAACTGTTTTTT. This chain uses TRBV18 with TRBJ1-4; 8 nucleotides line up with TRBD1. Germline V CDR1 and CDR2: KGHSH, LQKENI. The CDR3 runs 15 residues. V lost 3 bases to trimming and J lost 4 bases; unmatched junction nucleotides: 4. The complete variable domain, with remaining parts taken from reference TRBV18 and TRBJ1-4, reads NAGVMQNPRHLVRRRGQEARLRCSPMKGHSHVYWYRQLPEEGLKFMVYLQKENIIDESGMPKERFSAEFPKEGPSILRIQQVVRGDSAAYFCASSPSGQVNEKLFFGSGTQLSVL.

In its sample, this clone was seen a few times. The same CDR3 also results from other DNA sequences found in this sample. This chain connects TRBV29-1 to TRBJ1-2; no reliable D call. The CDR3 is made up of 13 amino acids. Germline values: CDR1 SQVTM, CDR2 ANQGSEA. Deletions cut 0 bases from V and 2 bases from J, with 7 bases between. DNA of the CDR3: TGCAGCGTTGAAGATCAGGAAAACTATGGCTACACCTTC. Its translation: CSVEDQENYGYTF. The complete variable domain, with remaining parts taken from reference TRBV29-1 and TRBJ1-2, reads SAVISQKPSRDICQRGTSLTIQCQVDSQVTMMFWYRQQPGQSLTLIATANQGSEATYESGFVIDKFPISRPNLTFSTLTVSNMSPEDSSIYLCSVEDQENYGYTFGSGTRLTVV.

The chain joins TRBV2 to TRBJ2-2, with D tentatively TRBD1 (6 bases). Germline CDR1 SNHLY, CDR2 FYNNEI. This CDR3 region has 15 residues. Deletions cut 6 bases from V and 1 base from J, with 12 bases between. The chain's CDR3 is CASSYTTGNTGELFF. The CDR3 DNA is TGTGCCAGCAGCTATACGACAGGGAACACCGGGGAGCTGTTTTTT.

By share, this clone counts as medium-sized. This rearrangement joins TRBV4-2 to TRBJ2-4, with D perhaps matching TRBD1 (6 bases). Between the trimmed V and J ends, which lost 0 bases and 8 bases, there was a span of 20 bases. The CDR3 spans 17 residues. In germline, CDR1 is LGHNA, CDR2 YNFKEQ. CDR3 region: CASSQDMGHPSVDIQYF. As DNA, the CDR3 is TGTGCCAGCAGCCAAGATATGGGACACCCCTCAGTGGACATTCAGTACTTC.